This TCR beta chain was profiled in a study of shared clonotypes between healthy human individuals. General observations from the study: Generation probabilities were higher for clonotypes shared across all four sorted-subset donors than for unshared ones.

Turning to this clone: Its antigen is as yet unknown.

Every immunoSEQ plate was one replicate of a subset's evenly spread DNA. The assay was immunoSEQ multiplex PCR, and TCRdb's table has in-frame clones only and misses some. The sample consists of over 2,000,000 clones, around 93% of them appearing once. CD45RO-negative CD8 cells positively selected for CCR7 made up the naive population, which excluded terminally differentiated effector memory CD45RA+ cells. All the donors were Caucasian adults who lived in Nashville, Tennessee. This CDR3 has 17 amino acids. Germline V CDR1 and CDR2: SNHLY, FYNNEI. V was trimmed by 2 bases and J by 6 bases, leaving 17 bases between them.

The sample comprised naive CD8+ T cells from PBMCs. The chain is built from TRBV2 and TRBJ1-6; D is unclear. This clonotype was obtained from a man between 18 and 35 years old in good health. Some clones in this sample may be carry-over from other donors' samples. The CDR3 sequence is CASSESYRAPINSPLHF. For the CDR3, the DNA is TGTGCCAGCAGTGAATCCTACCGGGCCCCAATTAATTCACCCCTCCACTTT.